This TCR beta chain was sequenced in a study of Graves' ophthalmopathy and Graves' hyperthyroidism. It was on clinical symptoms, serum thyroxine, TRAb, thyroid ultrasound and orbital computed tomography that diagnosis relied. RNA transcripts were the template, and TCR beta CDR3 regions were amplified from them. HTBI primers were employed in first-round RT-PCR, then a second-round multiplex PCR followed. TCRdb re-analysed the multiplex PCR reads in MiXCR, keeping a single row per CDR3 protein. The sample contains 600,000 to 650,000 distinct CDR3 sequences, 22% of which appear only once. Many counts were recorded for this clonotype. The sample taken for sequencing was peripheral blood. The source of this sequence is a woman aged 18-30 years with stable Graves' hyperthyroidism. Some clones in this sample may be carry-over from other donors' samples.

In DNA form, the CDR3 reads TGTGCCAGCAGCGGACAGCGGGCCACTGAAGCTTTCTTT. This encodes CASSGQRATEAFF. V and J are TRBV2 and TRBJ1-1; maybe TRBD1 (6 bases). The germline CDR1 and CDR2 sequences are SNHLY and FYNNEI. V dropped 6 bases and J dropped 4 bases, with 12 bases sitting between them. The CDR3 is made up of 13 amino acids.